These 18 T cell receptor beta chains were all obtained from the same sample, sequenced in a study of blood T cell repertoires in COVID-19. Assay used: immunoSEQ multiplex PCR; TCRdb lists only in-frame clones, some missing. Counted here are under 350,000 clones, 70% to 90% occurring once; the ten biggest clones make up around 4.5%. Sequencing used PBMCs or T cells enriched from blood (not recorded which). These receptors were taken from a woman aged 40 to 50 with acute COVID-19.

The CDR3 DNA reads as TGTGCCAGCAGGACTAGCGGGACCTACGAGCAGTACTTC. Translation gives CASRTSGTYEQYF. The rearrangement joins TRBV25-1 to TRBJ2-7; 11 bases map to TRBD2. Germline lookup yields CDR1 MGHDK and CDR2 SYGVNS. The V segment lost 6 bases and the J segment 2 bases; nucleotides outside the gene matches: 0. This CDR3 has 13 amino acids.

This clone was recorded only once. The CDR3 here is CASSLGTSGGRGNIQYF. The DNA for the CDR3 is TGTGCCAGCAGCCTAGGGACTAGCGGGGGTAGAGGAAACATTCAGTACTTC. J is TRBJ2-4 and V is TRBV7-9; 14 nucleotides match TRBD2. V was clipped by 5 bases and J by 6 bases; unmatched bases: 9. This CDR3 has 17 residues. Germline V gene data show CDR1 as SEHNR and CDR2 as FQNEAQ (reference sequence).

The rearrangement joins TRBV28 to TRBJ2-1; 11 positions match TRBD2. CDR3 length equals 15 residues. The J segment lost 9 bases and the V segment lost 5 bases, leaving 9 bases of the junction unmatched. Germline assignment: CDR1 MDHEN and CDR2 SYDVKM. In DNA form, the CDR3 reads TGTGCCAGCAGTCCACTATTAGCGGGAGGGGTTGAGCAGTTCTTC. This sequence encodes CASSPLLAGGVEQFF.

The V gene is TRBV5-1, the J gene TRBJ2-5, with a weak D call TRBD1 (5 bases). The CDR3 length is 14 residues. Germline values: CDR1 SGHRS, CDR2 YFSETQ. The V end lost 3 bases, the J end lost 5 bases, and 14 bases lay between the germline ends. The CDR3 reads CASSSSPGPETQYF. For the CDR3, the DNA is TGCGCCAGCAGCTCTTCACCAGGGCCGGAGACCCAGTACTTC.

The CDR3 loop reads CASSYSEDYYEQYF. The CDR3 coding sequence is TGTGCCAGCAGTTACTCGGAGGACTACTACGAGCAGTACTTC. This chain joins TRBV6-5 and TRBJ2-7, with D possibly TRBD2 on 6 matching bases. V lost 0 bases to trimming and J lost 3 bases, with 9 bases between them. Germline V gene sequence: CDR1 MNHEY, CDR2 SVGAGI. The CDR3 sequence is 14 residues long.

In DNA, the CDR3 is TGTGCCAGCAGCCGGCTAGCCCGCACCGGGGAGCTGTTTTTT. Amino acid sequence: CASSRLARTGELFF. The chain joins TRBV3-1 (or the pseudogene TRBV3-2) to TRBJ2-2; a weak D match, TRBD2 (5 bases). This CDR3 spans 14 amino acids. CDR1 is LGHDT, CDR2 YNNKEL, per germline (reference sequence). Trimming cost V 4 bases and J 4 bases, with 10 bases left between them.

The chain joins TRBV28 to TRBJ1-5, with 10 bases identical to TRBD1. J was trimmed by 1 base and V by 7 bases; bases with no gene match: 7. The CDR3 is 16 amino acids. Germline values: CDR1 MDHEN, CDR2 SYDVKM. The CDR3 nucleotides are TGTGCCAGCAATCCAGAGGGACAGGGGAGCAATCAGCCCCAGCATTTT. Amino acids: CASNPEGQGSNQPQHF.

This rearrangement joins TRBV7-8 to TRBJ1-1; 9 bases align to TRBD1. The CDR3 sequence is 17 residues long. With V trimmed by 5 bases and J by 7 bases, 17 bases remained unmatched. CDR1 is SGHVS, CDR2 FQNEAQ, per germline. CDR3 protein: CASSTHRGHQYAGEAFF. CDR3 nucleotide sequence: TGTGCCAGCAGCACCCACAGGGGGCATCAGTATGCTGGTGAAGCTTTCTTT.

This clone occurred once. The chain links TRBV19 to TRBJ2-1; 7 positions match TRBD1. This CDR3 spans 14 amino acids. Per germline, CDR1 LNHDA and CDR2 SQIVND (reference sequence). Trimming removed 10 bases from V and 0 bases from J; junction bases left unmatched: 6. In nucleotides, the CDR3 is TGTGCCACCGTCCGGGACAGCTCCTACAATGAGCAGTTCTTC. Its translation is CATVRDSSYNEQFF.

As for this clone: This same CDR3 is encoded by further DNA sequences in the sample. The J gene is TRBJ2-7, the V gene TRBV5-1, with D hard to call. CDR3 length: 13 residues. In germline, CDR1 is SGHRS, CDR2 YFSETQ. Trimming shortened V by 0 bases and J by 2 bases, and 6 bases separated the two germline ends. The CDR3 DNA is TGCGCCAGCAGCTTGGACAGAACCTACGAGCAGTACTTC. Amino acid sequence: CASSLDRTYEQYF. Filled out from reference TRBV5-1 and TRBJ2-7, the complete variable domain reads KAGVTQTPRYLIKTRGQQVTLSCSPISGHRSVSWYQQTPGQGLQFLFEYFSETQRNKGNFPGRFSGRQFSNSRSEMNVSTLELGDSALYLCASSLDRTYEQYFGPGTRLTVT.

This rearrangement joins TRBV5-1 to TRBJ1-4; D remains unclear. V dropped 4 bases and J dropped 8 bases, with 15 bases sitting between them. The germline CDR1 and CDR2 sequences are SGHRS and YFSETQ. CDR3 length: 14 amino acids. In nucleotides, the CDR3 is TGCGCCAGCAGCCCCCAGACCGCGGGGGAAAAACTGTTTTTT. This translates into CASSPQTAGEKLFF.

The chain joins TRBV7-2 to TRBJ2-3; D remains ambiguous. Trimming left V 4 bases short and J 6 bases short, with 17 bases between. The CDR3 length is 15 residues. In germline, CDR1 is SGHTA, CDR2 FQGNSA. CDR3 sequence (DNA): TGTGCCAGCAGCTCCTCAGTACCGATATGGGATACGCAGTATTTT. Its protein product is CASSSSVPIWDTQYF.

This chain uses TRBV19 with TRBJ2-1; D possibly corresponds to TRBD2 (6 bases). CDR3 length: 16 amino acids. The V and J ends lost 3 bases and 0 bases respectively, with 12 bases between them. CDR1 LNHDA and CDR2 SQIVND come from the germline V gene (reference sequence). The CDR3 is CASSIAAGSSYNEQFF. The CDR3 DNA sequence: TGTGCCAGTAGTATCGCGGCGGGGAGCTCCTACAATGAGCAGTTCTTC. Looking up the rest from reference TRBV19 and TRBJ2-1 gives the full variable domain: DGGITQSPKYLFRKEGQNVTLSCEQNLNHDAMYWYRQDPGQGLRLIYYSQIVNDFQKGDIAEGYSVSREKKESFPLTVTSAQKNPTAFYLCASSIAAGSSYNEQFFGPGTRLTVL.

The V and J genes are TRBV7-2 and TRBJ2-3; 11 nucleotides align to TRBD2. The CDR3 length is 14 residues. Germline assignment: CDR1 SGHTA and CDR2 FQGNSA. J was trimmed by 11 bases and V by 5 bases; bases with no gene match: 9. The CDR3 DNA reads TGTGCCAGCAGCCTGACTAGCGGGGCCTACGGGCAGTATTTT. This encodes CASSLTSGAYGQYF.

This chain uses TRBV15 with TRBJ1-6, with a tentative D call TRBD1 (5 bases). Germline lookup yields CDR1 LNHNV and CDR2 YYDKDF (reference sequence). The CDR3 extends over 15 amino acids. The ends were cut back, 3 bases at V and 7 bases at J, with 13 bases in the middle. CDR3 sequence: CATSRKSAGNSPLHF. DNA of the CDR3: TGTGCCACCAGCAGGAAGAGCGCAGGGAATTCACCCCTCCACTTT.

The gene calls are TRBV6-5 and TRBJ2-5; maybe TRBD1 (6 bases). Trimming removed 6 bases at V and 2 bases at J, with 16 bases between. CDR1 MNHEY and CDR2 SVGAGI come from the germline V gene. This CDR3 is built from 15 residues. The CDR3 DNA is TGTGCCAGCAGATCTCACGGGACAAAACAAGAGACCCAGTACTTC. This sequence encodes CASRSHGTKQETQYF.

The chain combines TRBV28 with TRBJ1-6; 8 bases are shared with TRBD1. This CDR3 comprises 15 residues. From germline, CDR1 is MDHEN and CDR2 SYDVKM. After removal of 5 bases from V and 7 bases from J, the junction contained 7 bases not matched to a gene. The CDR3 loop reads CASSNPTGVNSPLHF. In DNA form, the CDR3 reads TGTGCCAGCAGTAACCCGACAGGGGTGAATTCACCCCTCCACTTT.

The rearrangement uses TRBV14 and TRBJ1-3; a possible D gene is TRBD1 (6 bases). The CDR3 contains 15 residues. The V gene's germline CDR1 is SGHDN and CDR2 FVKESK. The V end was cut by 6 bases, the J end by 5 bases, with 17 bases between. CDR3 DNA: TGTGCCAGCAGACTTACGGGACAACGGAGAAACACCATATATTTT. Translation: CASRLTGQRRNTIYF.